This entry concerns a single T cell receptor beta chain. This entry comes from a study of blood T cell repertoires in COVID-19. This CDR3 spans 18 amino acids. J was trimmed by 7 bases and V by 1 base; bases with no gene match: 17. Germline CDR1 reads MNHNS; CDR2 reads SASEGT. Profiled with immunoSEQ multiplex PCR; TCRdb holds only in-frame clones, not every one. The sample comprises some 16,000 clones, approximately 89% of which are singletons, and roughly an eighth rests with the top ten. This TCR was sampled from a human donor in a cohort sampled during active COVID-19. Sequencing input: peripheral blood. The rearrangement joins TRBV6-1 to TRBJ1-2; 8 nucleotides line up with TRBD1. The CDR3 spells CASSEVGYDRGKVFGYTF. The CDR3, as DNA: TGTGCCAGCAGTGAAGTTGGCTATGACAGGGGAAAGGTATTTGGCTACACCTTC.